This T cell receptor beta chain was retrieved from a study of T cells in Graves' hyperthyroidism and ophthalmopathy. Uncontrolled infections, other autoimmune diseases, pregnancy or lactation led to exclusion of patients. For the diagnoses, clinical symptoms, serum thyroxine and TRAb, thyroid ultrasound and orbital computed tomography were used. There are 15 residues in the CDR3. J lost 4 bases, V lost 3 bases, and 6 bases had no gene match. Germline V gene data show CDR1 as GTSNPN and CDR2 as SVGIG (reference sequence). Study-wide points: Ophthalmopathy, which appeared later, was predicted by the model a median roughly 6.5 months before onset. Separation of ophthalmopathy from stable hyperthyroidism was achieved by a 13 V-J model.

Worth noting for this clonotype: The antigen remains unidentified.

Amplified TCR beta CDR3 regions came from RNA transcripts. The TCR CDR3 was amplified in a first-round RT-PCR using the HTBI primer set. One entry per CDR3 protein results from TCRdb running MiXCR on the multiplex PCR reads. The table has roughly 380,000 distinct CDR3 sequences, 11% to 15% seen once; the top ten hold about 11%. The receptor was derived from an older woman with Graves' hyperthyroidism. The chain carries TRBV30 and TRBJ2-1; 10 bases fit TRBD2. Sample: blood. CDR3 region: CAWSPASGSYNEQFF. In nucleotides, the CDR3 is TGTGCCTGGAGCCCGGCTAGCGGGAGTTACAATGAGCAGTTCTTC. Complete variable domain (other parts from reference TRBV30 and TRBJ2-1): SQTIHQWPATLVQPVGSPLSLECTVEGTSNPNLYWYRQAAGRGLQLLFYSVGIGQISSEVPQNLSASRPQDRQFILSSKKLLLSDSGFYLCAWSPASGSYNEQFFGPGTRLTVL.